Each of the 22 T cell receptor beta chains below was sequenced from the same sample in a study of blood T cell repertoires in COVID-19. Some clones are missing from TCRdb's copy, which holds only in-frame ones; the method was immunoSEQ multiplex PCR. The sample holds nearly 55,000 clones, about 90% seen once. Sequencing was carried out using peripheral blood. All receptors come from a woman aged 60-70 years with active or convalescent COVID-19.

This chain links TRBV29-1 with TRBJ2-3; TRBD2 matches 8 bases. The trim removed 6 bases at V and 1 base at J, leaving 3 bases unmatched. In germline, CDR1 is SQVTM, CDR2 ANQGSEA. The CDR3 is 13 amino acids. The CDR3 DNA reads as TGCAGCGTGCGGGGGGAAGGCACAGATACGCAGTATTTT. This gives the protein CSVRGEGTDTQYF.

The chain links TRBV28 to TRBJ1-2; D remains unclear. The germline V gene has CDR1 MDHEN and CDR2 SYDVKM. The CDR3 runs to 13 residues. Trimming cost V 1 base and J 6 bases, with 9 bases left between them. Here the CDR3 reads CASSLSSGNGYTF. CDR3 DNA sequence: TGTGCCAGCAGTTTATCATCGGGTAATGGCTACACCTTC.

This chain links TRBV6-1 with TRBJ2-1, with 9 bases lining up with TRBD2. Germline lookup yields CDR1 MNHNS and CDR2 SASEGT. The J segment lost 7 bases and the V segment lost 0 bases, leaving 7 bases of the junction unmatched. The CDR3 covers 16 residues. As DNA, the CDR3 is TGTGCCAGCAGTGAAGCGAGCGGGGGGTTGGGTAATGAGCAGTTCTTC. This translates into CASSEASGGLGNEQFF.

The rearrangement joins TRBV12-3 or TRBV12-4 to TRBJ1-5; no clear D gene. The CDR3 sequence is 11 residues long. V shed 5 bases and J shed 8 bases, with 7 bases lying between them. CDR3 in amino acids: CASSITEPQHF. Written as DNA, the CDR3 is TGTGCCAGCAGTATAACGGAGCCCCAGCATTTT.

The rearrangement joins TRBV10-3 to TRBJ1-3; D is perhaps TRBD1 (6 bases). From germline, CDR1 is ENHRY and CDR2 SYGVKD. V was clipped by 8 bases and J by 0 bases, with 8 bases between them. The CDR3 has 13 residues. CDR3 loop: CAIRDNSGNTIYF. CDR3 bases: TGTGCCATCCGGGACAACTCTGGAAACACCATATATTTT.

This rearrangement joins TRBV6-2 or TRBV6-3 to TRBJ1-2; 7 bases fit TRBD1. Germline V gene lookup returns CDR1 MNHEY and CDR2 SVGEGT. The CDR3 consists of 12 residues. The trim removed 1 base at V and 12 bases at J, leaving 5 bases unmatched. CDR3 coding DNA: TGTGCCAGCAGTTACTTGGGACAGTTTCACACCTTC. Translated, it gives CASSYLGQFHTF.

The chain has TRBV28 and TRBJ2-1, with 9 bases aligning to TRBD2. V was pared by 2 bases and J by 1 base, with 6 bases of the junction left unmatched. From germline, CDR1 is MDHEN and CDR2 SYDVKM. The CDR3 contains 17 residues. CDR3 coding DNA: TGTGCCAGCAGTTTAATTAGCGGGAGTCAGTCCTACAATGAGCAGTTCTTC. Protein product: CASSLISGSQSYNEQFF.

This chain connects TRBV7-9 to TRBJ1-1; D may be TRBD1 (5 bases). The germline V gene has CDR1 SEHNR and CDR2 FQNEAQ (reference sequence). Trimming took 2 bases from V and 7 from J, leaving 11 bases between them. This CDR3 region has 13 residues. Here the CDR3 DNA reads TGTGCCAGCAGCTTAACCCGACAGAATGAAGCTTTCTTT. Protein sequence: CASSLTRQNEAFF.

The rearrangement uses TRBV6-5 and TRBJ1-2; the match to TRBD1 covers 9 bases. The germline V gene encodes CDR1 MNHEY and CDR2 SVGAGI. V was clipped by 4 bases and J by 4 bases; unmatched bases: 4. The CDR3 has 14 amino acids. The CDR3 DNA reads as TGTGCCAGCAGTTTAGGACAGGGGACCTATGGCTACACCTTC. It encodes CASSLGQGTYGYTF.

The V gene is TRBV19, the J gene TRBJ1-2; D gene unclear. Trimming cost V 2 bases and J 4 bases, with 11 bases left between them. CDR3 length: 14 amino acids. Germline V lookup: CDR1 LNHDA, CDR2 SQIVND (reference sequence). The CDR3 loop is CASSIRPGGYGYTF. The CDR3 DNA follows: TGTGCCAGTAGTATACGTCCGGGAGGCTATGGCTACACCTTC.

This clone turned up a few times. This chain joins TRBV28 and TRBJ1-1; a weak D match, TRBD1 (6 bases). Trimming stripped 6 bases from V and 4 bases from J, with 18 bases between. The CDR3 runs to 15 residues. CDR1 MDHEN and CDR2 SYDVKM come from the germline V gene. The CDR3 loop reads CASSRGGSGGTEAFF. CDR3 DNA: TGTGCCAGCAGCCGAGGGGGAAGTGGTGGCACTGAAGCTTTCTTT.

The CDR3 sequence is CAWSVRGSLLNEQFF. CDR3 bases: TGTGCCTGGAGTGTACGGGGGAGTCTCTTGAATGAGCAGTTCTTC. The chain joins TRBV30 to TRBJ2-1; perhaps TRBD2 as D (6 bases). Between the trimmed V and J ends, which lost 0 bases and 7 bases, there was a span of 16 bases. This CDR3 is built from 15 residues. Germline V gene sequence: CDR1 GTSNPN, CDR2 SVGIG (reference sequence).

The DNA for the CDR3 is TGTGCAAGTCGCTTTTGGCCGGGACAGGGGAATCAGCCCCAGCATTTT. Residues: CASRFWPGQGNQPQHF. The rearrangement joins TRBV12-2 to TRBJ1-5; the tabulated D call, TRBD1, remains unverified against the DNA. TRBV12-2 is flagged as a pseudogene. The CDR3 is 16 residues long.

The chain carries TRBV6-6 and TRBJ1-4; D not certain. The CDR3 loop spans 13 amino acids. V was clipped by 10 bases and J by 4 bases, with 13 bases between them. The germline V gene encodes CDR1 MNHNY and CDR2 SVGAGI (reference sequence). In DNA form, the CDR3 reads TGTGCCATCGGGAGAAGCTTTAATGAAAAACTGTTTTTT. Translation gives CAIGRSFNEKLFF.

The chain is built from TRBV19 and TRBJ2-1; 10 nucleotides match TRBD2. The germline V gene encodes CDR1 LNHDA and CDR2 SQIVND (reference sequence). The ends lost 5 bases at V and 5 bases at J; junction bases unmatched: 6. The length of the CDR3 is 15 residues. DNA of the CDR3: TGTGCCAGTAGTCCACTAGCGGGAATAAACAATGAGCAGTTCTTC. Translated: CASSPLAGINNEQFF.

The genes are TRBV7-3 and TRBJ1-1; 8 bases line up with TRBD1. The germline V gene has CDR1 SGHTA and CDR2 FQGTGA. Unmatched junction bases numbered 9, after V lost 5 bases and J lost 4 bases. The CDR3 loop spans 15 amino acids. The chain's CDR3 is CASSGTGAPTTEAFF. CDR3 sequence (DNA): TGTGCCAGCAGCGGGACAGGAGCTCCTACCACTGAAGCTTTCTTT.

The gene calls are TRBV6-5 and TRBJ1-5; 7 positions agree with TRBD1. The length of the CDR3 is 15 residues. CDR1 and CDR2 (germline): MNHEY, SVGAGI. The ends lost 5 bases at V and 3 bases at J; junction bases unmatched: 7. Here the CDR3 DNA reads TGTGCCAGCAGTCCCATGGGACAGATCAATCAGCCCCAGCATTTT. Translating gives CASSPMGQINQPQHF.

This clone appeared a single time. The gene calls are TRBV28 and TRBJ2-7; D is possibly TRBD1 (5 bases). Trimming shortened V by 5 bases and J by 6 bases, and 11 bases separated the two germline ends. The CDR3 has 12 amino acids. CDR1 and CDR2 (germline): MDHEN, SYDVKM. The CDR3 nucleotides read TGTGCCAGCAGTCTACAGGCTGCCGAGCAGTACTTC. Its translation is CASSLQAAEQYF.

This chain's CDR3 is CASSLAGDQPQHF. CDR3 bases: TGTGCCAGCAGTTTAGCGGGAGATCAGCCCCAGCATTTT. The V gene is TRBV12-3 or TRBV12-4, the J gene TRBJ1-5; D uncertain. The CDR3 loop spans 13 amino acids. Trimming removed 0 bases from V and 5 bases from J, with 5 bases in between.

The chain carries TRBV5-1 and TRBJ2-7, with D unclear. Per the germline V gene, CDR1 is SGHRS and CDR2 is YFSETQ. CDR3 size: 12 residues. The V end lost 5 bases, the J end lost 2 bases, and 8 bases lay between the germline ends. DNA for the CDR3: TGCGCCAGCAGAAGCGAGGCCTACGAGCAGTACTTC. This sequence encodes CASRSEAYEQYF.

J is TRBJ2-1 and V is TRBV6-5; the match to TRBD2 covers 11 bases. The germline V gene encodes CDR1 MNHEY and CDR2 SVGAGI. J lost 5 bases, V lost 6 bases, and 6 bases had no gene match. The CDR3 contains 15 residues. The DNA for the CDR3 is TGTGCCAGCAGGCCCGGGACTAGCGGAAACAATGAGCAGTTCTTC. It is translated as CASRPGTSGNNEQFF.

The chain uses TRBV18 and TRBJ1-4, with D perhaps TRBD1 (5 bases). The length of the CDR3 is 14 residues. The V gene's germline CDR1 is KGHSH and CDR2 LQKENI. The V and J ends lost 5 bases and 5 bases respectively, with 12 bases between them. The CDR3 spells CASSKEGLNEKLFF. In DNA, the CDR3 is TGTGCCAGCTCAAAGGAGGGACTCAATGAAAAACTGTTTTTT.